This is a list of T cell receptor beta chains from one sample in a study of T-cell memory formation after mild COVID-19. TCRdb re-derived calls from the 5' RACE reads in MiXCR, one entry per CDR3 protein. This table has some 290,000 distinct CDR3 sequences, roughly 15% appearing once. The sample was PBMCs or a T cell subset sorted from them (not recorded which). The receptors originated from a man between 18 and 29 years old who had mild COVID-19 (a few samples of this study predate the infection). Cell type and time point are not known. CDR3s include the opening cysteine and the closing phenylalanine or tryptophan. Fields, in order: clone size, J gene, V gene, D gene, CDR3 protein, CDR3 DNA. D genes are given only for firm matches. For some rows the clone size is stated as once, few or many, or as a class when expanded; others skip it.

clone_size: NA
j_call: TRBJ1-6
v_call: TRBV7-9
d_call: NA
cdr3_aa: CASSWDGPNSPLHF
cdr3_nt: TGTGCCAGCAGCTGGGACGGCCCCAATTCACCCCTCCACTTT

clone_size: few
j_call: TRBJ1-2
v_call: TRBV6-2/TRBV6-3
d_call: NA
cdr3_aa: CASGATFSYGYTF
cdr3_nt: TGTGCCAGCGGAGCCACGTTTAGCTATGGCTACACCTTC

clone_size: NA
j_call: TRBJ2-3
v_call: TRBV5-5
d_call: NA
cdr3_aa: CASTPGRDTQYF
cdr3_nt: TGTGCCAGCACCCCGGGTAGGGATACGCAGTATTTT

clone_size: few
j_call: TRBJ2-4
v_call: TRBV6-2/TRBV6-3
d_call: TRBD1
cdr3_aa: CASSFGTGGNIQYF
cdr3_nt: TGTGCCAGCAGTTTCGGGACAGGTGGAAACATTCAGTACTTC

clone_size: many
j_call: TRBJ1-6
v_call: TRBV6-5
d_call: NA
cdr3_aa: CASSYWGAESPLHF
cdr3_nt: TGTGCCAGCAGTTATTGGGGGGCAGAATCACCCCTCCACTTT

clone_size: many
j_call: TRBJ2-1
v_call: TRBV7-9
d_call: NA
cdr3_aa: CASSLARGAYNEQFF
cdr3_nt: TGTGCCAGCAGCTTAGCCCGGGGTGCCTACAATGAGCAGTTCTTC

clone_size: NA
j_call: TRBJ2-1
v_call: TRBV4-1
d_call: NA
cdr3_aa: CASSRYRDTYNEQFF
cdr3_nt: TGCGCCAGCAGCCGATACCGGGACACCTACAATGAGCAGTTCTTC

clone_size: NA
j_call: TRBJ1-4
v_call: TRBV18
d_call: TRBD1
cdr3_aa: CASSPPTGPNEKLFF
cdr3_nt: TGTGCCAGCTCACCACCGACAGGGCCTAATGAAAAACTGTTTTTT

clone_size: NA
j_call: TRBJ2-5
v_call: TRBV9
d_call: NA
cdr3_aa: CASSAYLGTQYF
cdr3_nt: TGTGCCAGCAGCGCCTACTTGGGGACCCAGTACTTC

clone_size: few
j_call: TRBJ2-1
v_call: TRBV3-1
d_call: TRBD2
cdr3_aa: CASSRTSGGLNEQFF
cdr3_nt: TGTGCCAGCAGCCGAACTAGCGGGGGGCTCAATGAGCAGTTCTTC

clone_size: many
j_call: TRBJ2-3
v_call: TRBV12-3/TRBV12-4
d_call: TRBD1
cdr3_aa: CASSLYRGRTDTQYF
cdr3_nt: TGTGCCAGCAGTTTATACAGGGGGCGAACAGATACGCAGTATTTT

clone_size: NA
j_call: TRBJ1-5
v_call: TRBV3-1
d_call: NA
cdr3_aa: CASSQGRTSRYSNQPQHF
cdr3_nt: TGTGCCAGCAGCCAGGGCAGGACGAGTAGATATAGCAATCAGCCCCAGCATTTT

clone_size: NA
j_call: TRBJ2-2
v_call: TRBV29-1
d_call: NA
cdr3_aa: CSVEEGVLGLFF
cdr3_nt: TGCAGCGTTGAAGAAGGGGTTTTGGGGCTGTTTTTT

clone_size: NA
j_call: TRBJ2-1
v_call: TRBV24-1
d_call: NA
cdr3_aa: CATSDPGTAIPGGSYNEQFF
cdr3_nt: TGTGCCACCAGTGACCCTGGGACTGCCATCCCGGGTGGGTCCTACAATGAGCAGTTCTTC

clone_size: NA
j_call: TRBJ2-5
v_call: TRBV6-6
d_call: NA
cdr3_aa: CASSSVEETQYF
cdr3_nt: TGTGCCAGCAGTTCCGTGGAGGAGACCCAGTACTTC

clone_size: NA
j_call: TRBJ2-7
v_call: TRBV9
d_call: NA
cdr3_aa: CASSVEGDPRWGEQYF
cdr3_nt: TGTGCCAGCAGCGTAGAGGGGGACCCCCGCTGGGGCGAGCAGTACTTC

clone_size: few
j_call: TRBJ2-3
v_call: TRBV7-3
d_call: NA
cdr3_aa: CASSLTAHPPATQYF
cdr3_nt: TGTGCCAGCAGCTTAACCGCCCACCCTCCGGCTACGCAGTATTTT

clone_size: few
j_call: TRBJ2-7
v_call: TRBV6-6
d_call: TRBD2
cdr3_aa: CASSYSPSGDSEQYF
cdr3_nt: TGTGCCAGCAGTTACTCACCTAGCGGGGATAGCGAGCAGTACTTC

clone_size: few
j_call: TRBJ1-1
v_call: TRBV12-3/TRBV12-4
d_call: TRBD1
cdr3_aa: CASTQGTAFEAFF
cdr3_nt: TGTGCCAGCACTCAAGGGACAGCTTTTGAAGCTTTCTTT

clone_size: NA
j_call: TRBJ1-4
v_call: TRBV7-9
d_call: NA
cdr3_aa: CASSTGLQKLFF
cdr3_nt: TGTGCCAGCAGCACGGGACTCCAAAAACTGTTTTTT

clone_size: few
j_call: TRBJ2-2
v_call: TRBV4-1
d_call: NA
cdr3_aa: CASSQAPTANTGELFF
cdr3_nt: TGCGCCAGCAGCCAGGCCCCGACAGCAAACACCGGGGAGCTGTTTTTT

clone_size: few
j_call: TRBJ1-1
v_call: TRBV15
d_call: NA
cdr3_aa: CATSRDSPATEAFF
cdr3_nt: TGTGCCACCAGCAGAGATAGCCCCGCCACTGAAGCTTTCTTT

clone_size: NA
j_call: TRBJ1-6
v_call: TRBV4-2
d_call: TRBD1
cdr3_aa: CASSTRDRGRDGPLHF
cdr3_nt: TGTGCCAGCAGCACTAGGGACAGGGGGCGCGACGGACCCCTCCACTTT

clone_size: few
j_call: TRBJ1-1
v_call: TRBV4-1
d_call: TRBD1
cdr3_aa: CASSQDPQGQSITHEAFF
cdr3_nt: TGCGCCAGCAGCCAAGATCCCCAGGGACAGAGTATTACCCATGAAGCTTTCTTT

clone_size: NA
j_call: TRBJ2-3
v_call: TRBV6-6
d_call: TRBD1
cdr3_aa: CASSFLLRTGGKDTQYF
cdr3_nt: TGTGCCAGCAGTTTCCTTCTCCGGACAGGGGGAAAGGATACGCAGTATTTT

clone_size: NA
j_call: TRBJ2-5
v_call: TRBV9
d_call: TRBD1
cdr3_aa: CASSVDRGRQETQYF
cdr3_nt: TGTGCCAGCAGCGTAGATAGGGGGCGGCAAGAGACCCAGTACTTC

clone_size: many
j_call: TRBJ1-1
v_call: TRBV5-1
d_call: TRBD1
cdr3_aa: CASSLGVISAGTGRTEAFF
cdr3_nt: TGCGCCAGCAGCTTGGGGGTTATCAGTGCCGGGACAGGGAGGACTGAAGCTTTCTTT

clone_size: few
j_call: TRBJ1-2
v_call: TRBV7-9
d_call: TRBD1
cdr3_aa: CASSARTGKQTNYGYTF
cdr3_nt: TGTGCCAGCAGCGCTCGGACAGGCAAACAGACTAACTATGGCTACACCTTC

clone_size: NA
j_call: TRBJ1-4
v_call: TRBV27
d_call: NA
cdr3_aa: CASSPTPVWELFF
cdr3_nt: TGTGCCAGCAGTCCCACCCCCGTCTGGGAACTGTTTTTT

clone_size: few
j_call: TRBJ2-3
v_call: TRBV4-1
d_call: NA
cdr3_aa: CASSHRPDTSPLGDTQYF
cdr3_nt: TGCGCCAGCAGCCATCGCCCTGATACTAGCCCCCTGGGTGATACGCAGTATTTT

clone_size: few
j_call: TRBJ1-2
v_call: TRBV7-2
d_call: NA
cdr3_aa: CASSLAHGEGTYGYTF
cdr3_nt: TGTGCCAGCAGCTTAGCGCATGGGGAGGGGACCTATGGCTACACCTTC

clone_size: NA
j_call: TRBJ1-5
v_call: TRBV7-8
d_call: NA
cdr3_aa: CASSPWNQPQHF
cdr3_nt: TGTGCCAGCAGCCCATGGAATCAGCCCCAGCATTTT

clone_size: NA
j_call: TRBJ1-5
v_call: TRBV6-4
d_call: NA
cdr3_aa: CASSVEENQPQHF
cdr3_nt: TGTGCCAGCAGTGTCGAGGAGAATCAGCCCCAGCATTTT

clone_size: few
j_call: TRBJ1-2
v_call: TRBV7-8
d_call: TRBD1
cdr3_aa: CASSQGQGLGYTF
cdr3_nt: TGTGCCAGCAGCCAGGGACAGGGGCTTGGCTACACCTTC

clone_size: NA
j_call: TRBJ2-3
v_call: TRBV6-5
d_call: TRBD2
cdr3_aa: CASSPGTRSTDTQYF
cdr3_nt: TGTGCCAGCAGCCCCGGGACTAGGAGCACAGATACGCAGTATTTT

clone_size: NA
j_call: TRBJ2-5
v_call: TRBV7-9
d_call: NA
cdr3_aa: CASSPQRARTQYF
cdr3_nt: TGTGCCAGCAGCCCCCAGCGGGCGAGGACCCAGTACTTC

clone_size: few
j_call: TRBJ2-1
v_call: TRBV20-1
d_call: NA
cdr3_aa: CSALIGEQFF
cdr3_nt: TGCAGTGCTTTGATTGGTGAGCAGTTCTTC

clone_size: NA
j_call: TRBJ2-3
v_call: TRBV12-3/TRBV12-4
d_call: TRBD1
cdr3_aa: CASRSGTGAYF
cdr3_nt: TGTGCCAGCAGATCCGGGACAGGCGCGTATTTT

clone_size: few
j_call: TRBJ2-5
v_call: TRBV4-1
d_call: NA
cdr3_aa: CASSQVERETQYF
cdr3_nt: TGCGCCAGCAGCCAGGTCGAAAGGGAGACCCAGTACTTC

clone_size: few
j_call: TRBJ1-1
v_call: TRBV5-1
d_call: NA
cdr3_aa: CASSLPGSTEAFF
cdr3_nt: TGCGCCAGCAGCTTACCAGGGAGCACTGAAGCTTTCTTT

clone_size: NA
j_call: TRBJ1-6
v_call: TRBV15
d_call: NA
cdr3_aa: CATSSEVGNRPLGNSPLHF
cdr3_nt: TGTGCCACCAGCTCAGAGGTCGGGAACCGACCCCTGGGGAATTCACCCCTCCACTTT

clone_size: many
j_call: TRBJ2-3
v_call: TRBV14
d_call: NA
cdr3_aa: CASSLRTHTDTQYF
cdr3_nt: TGTGCCAGCAGCCTGCGTACCCACACAGATACGCAGTATTTT

clone_size: few
j_call: TRBJ2-4
v_call: TRBV4-3
d_call: NA
cdr3_aa: CASSQADREGDIQYF
cdr3_nt: TGCGCCAGCAGCCAGGCAGACAGGGAGGGGGACATTCAGTACTTC

clone_size: NA
j_call: TRBJ2-3
v_call: TRBV7-2
d_call: TRBD1
cdr3_aa: CASRSHRTGADTQYF
cdr3_nt: TGTGCCAGCAGATCGCACAGAACAGGGGCAGATACGCAGTATTTT

clone_size: few
j_call: TRBJ1-1
v_call: TRBV27
d_call: TRBD1
cdr3_aa: CASSQGLEAFF
cdr3_nt: TGTGCCAGCTCACAGGGGCTTGAAGCTTTCTTT

clone_size: few
j_call: TRBJ2-4
v_call: TRBV4-1
d_call: NA
cdr3_aa: CASSQGLAKYLAKNIQYF
cdr3_nt: TGCGCCAGCAGCCAAGGTCTAGCAAAATATCTAGCCAAAAACATTCAGTACTTC

clone_size: NA
j_call: TRBJ2-6
v_call: TRBV20-1
d_call: TRBD1
cdr3_aa: CSAGQGAGANVLTF
cdr3_nt: TGCAGTGCGGGGCAGGGGGCTGGGGCCAACGTCCTGACTTTC

clone_size: NA
j_call: TRBJ1-2
v_call: TRBV4-2
d_call: NA
cdr3_aa: CASSQGSDYGYTF
cdr3_nt: TGTGCCAGCAGCCAAGGGTCGGACTATGGCTACACCTTC

clone_size: NA
j_call: TRBJ2-1
v_call: TRBV9
d_call: NA
cdr3_aa: CASSVVRVGPLNEQFF
cdr3_nt: TGTGCCAGCAGCGTCGTCAGGGTGGGCCCGTTGAATGAGCAGTTCTTC

clone_size: NA
j_call: TRBJ2-1
v_call: TRBV6-5
d_call: NA
cdr3_aa: CASSYSIRQYNEQFF
cdr3_nt: TGTGCCAGCAGTTACTCGATTAGGCAGTACAATGAGCAGTTCTTC

clone_size: NA
j_call: TRBJ2-2
v_call: TRBV7-6
d_call: NA
cdr3_aa: CASSHAATGSGELFF
cdr3_nt: TGTGCCAGCAGCCATGCTGCTACCGGTTCCGGGGAGCTGTTTTTT

clone_size: NA
j_call: TRBJ2-5
v_call: TRBV4-2
d_call: TRBD2
cdr3_aa: CASSLIGLAVQETQYF
cdr3_nt: TGTGCCAGCAGCCTAATAGGACTAGCGGTTCAAGAGACCCAGTACTTC

clone_size: NA
j_call: TRBJ2-5
v_call: TRBV5-1
d_call: NA
cdr3_aa: CASNGQIQETQYF
cdr3_nt: TGCGCCAGCAATGGACAGATCCAAGAGACCCAGTACTTC

clone_size: many
j_call: TRBJ2-1
v_call: TRBV6-2/TRBV6-3
d_call: TRBD2
cdr3_aa: CASSLTSGSYNEQFF
cdr3_nt: TGTGCCAGCAGTTTGACTAGCGGCTCCTACAATGAGCAGTTCTTC